A selection of T cell receptor beta chains follows, all from one sample in a study of blood T cell repertoires in COVID-19. The data were produced by immunoSEQ multiplex PCR, yet TCRdb's version contains in-frame clones alone and is incomplete. This table has about 110,000 clones, roughly 90% appearing once. The sample taken for sequencing was peripheral blood. The receptor source for this set is a man between 35 and 55 years old with active or convalescent COVID-19. CDR3s include the opening cysteine and the closing phenylalanine or tryptophan. The order of the fields is J gene, D gene, V gene, clone size, CDR3 protein, CDR3 DNA. D genes are given only for firm matches. Size is omitted from some rows. Given values are once, few, many or a class for expanded clones.

TRBJ1-1,TRBD1,TRBV5-1,-,CASSPGGDRSAEAFF,TGCGCCAGCAGCCCGGGAGGGGACAGATCGGCTGAAGCTTTCTTT
TRBJ1-5,TRBD1,TRBV6-2/TRBV6-3,-,CASSYLFRRQGLPYDQPQHF,TGTGCCAGCAGTTACCTATTTAGGAGACAGGGCCTCCCTTACGATCAGCCCCAGCATTTT
TRBJ2-7,TRBD2,TRBV20-1,-,CSAIDFLAGDSYEQYF,TGCAGTGCTATTGATTTCCTAGCGGGAGACTCCTACGAGCAGTACTTC
TRBJ2-7,TRBD1,TRBV18,-,CASSPPRTGIYEQYF,TGTGCCAGCTCACCGCCCCGGACAGGCATCTATGAGCAGTACTTC
TRBJ2-5,TRBD2,TRBV24-1,-,CATSDLVQGSGRETQYF,TGTGCCACCAGTGATTTAGTCCAAGGTAGCGGGAGAGAGACCCAGTACTTC
TRBJ1-1,TRBD1,TRBV3-1/TRBV3-2,-,CASSHRQGRAEAFF,TGTGCCAGCAGCCACCGACAGGGGCGCGCTGAAGCTTTCTTT
TRBJ2-7,TRBD1,TRBV3-1/TRBV3-2,-,CASSMPGQGSYEQYF,TGTGCCAGCAGCATGCCGGGACAGGGGTCCTACGAGCAGTACTTC
TRBJ2-7,TRBD2,TRBV11-1,-,CASSLALAGGSHEQYF,TGTGCCAGCAGCTTAGCGCTTGCGGGAGGTAGCCACGAGCAGTACTTC
TRBJ2-6,-,TRBV7-3,-,CASSHGEAGANVLTF,TGTGCCAGCAGTCACGGGGAAGCCGGGGCCAACGTCCTGACTTTC
TRBJ1-4,-,TRBV19,-,CASSPSTAGAEKLFF,TGTGCCAGTAGCCCAAGCACCGCAGGGGCTGAAAAACTGTTTTTT
TRBJ2-3,-,TRBV11-2,once,CASSFPGSDTQYF,TGTGCCAGCAGCTTCCCAGGATCGGATACGCAGTATTTT
TRBJ2-1,TRBD1,TRBV6-5,-,CASSRQGAYNEQFF,TGTGCCAGCAGCCGACAGGGTGCGTACAATGAGCAGTTCTTC
TRBJ1-2,TRBD1,TRBV6-2/TRBV6-3,-,CASSYEQGAGFYGYTF,TGTGCCAGCAGTTACGAGCAGGGGGCCGGATTCTATGGCTACACCTTC
TRBJ1-4,TRBD1,TRBV14,-,CASSKSIKRGLNEKLFF,TGTGCCAGCAGCAAAAGCATAAAGAGGGGGCTTAATGAAAAACTGTTTTTT
TRBJ2-1,TRBD1,TRBV19,-,CASSIQGAANEQFF,TGTGCCAGTAGTATCCAGGGGGCCGCAAATGAGCAGTTCTTC
TRBJ1-6,-,TRBV24-1,-,CATSYREGSPLHF,TGTGCCACCAGTTACAGGGAAGGATCACCCCTCCACTTT
TRBJ1-1,-,TRBV6-5,-,CASSYSPGVSFIAAFF,TGTGCCAGCAGTTACTCTCCCGGGGTTTCTTTTATAGCAGCTTTCTTT
TRBJ1-4,TRBD1,TRBV28,-,CASSRLPGQGGEKLFF,TGTGCCAGCAGCCGCCTTCCCGGACAGGGGGGAGAAAAACTGTTTTTT
TRBJ2-1,-,TRBV4-1,-,CASSPQGRVSYNEQFF,TGCGCCAGCAGCCCCCAGGGGAGGGTGTCCTACAATGAGCAGTTCTTC
TRBJ2-2,TRBD2,TRBV10-2,few,CASSDPSGRSNTGELFF,TGCGCCAGCAGTGACCCTAGCGGGAGGTCGAACACCGGGGAGCTGTTTTTT
TRBJ2-7,TRBD1,TRBV25-1,-,CASSEFRTGHEQYF,TGTGCCAGCAGTGAATTCCGGACAGGGCACGAGCAGTACTTC
TRBJ1-5,-,TRBV28,medium-sized,CASTSQRGPQHF,TGTGCCAGCACCTCCCAAAGGGGGCCCCAGCATTTT
TRBJ2-5,TRBD2,TRBV4-3,-,CASSHGVGGQETQYF,TGCGCCAGCAGCCACGGAGTGGGGGGGCAAGAGACCCAGTACTTC
TRBJ1-2,-,TRBV6-2/TRBV6-3,-,CASSYREYGYTF,TGTGCCAGCAGTTACAGGGAGTATGGCTACACCTTC
TRBJ2-7,-,TRBV6-6,once,CASRAGAYEQYF,TGTGCCAGCCGGGCAGGGGCCTACGAGCAGTACTTC
TRBJ1-5,-,TRBV19,-,CASSIDPPLRANQPQHF,TGTGCCAGTAGTATAGACCCCCCCCTCAGGGCGAATCAGCCCCAGCATTTT
TRBJ1-1,-,TRBV28,-,CASSLWGVMNTEAFF,TGTGCCAGCAGTTTATGGGGAGTTATGAACACTGAAGCTTTCTTT
TRBJ2-7,-,TRBV5-8,few,CASSSPGRGEQYF,TGTGCCAGCAGCTCCCCCGGCAGGGGCGAGCAGTACTTC
TRBJ1-3,-,TRBV10-3,-,CASSNNAEISGNTIYF,TGTGCCTCGAGTAACAACGCGGAAATCTCTGGAAACACCATATATTTT
TRBJ2-3,TRBD1,TRBV4-1,-,CASSHEDRVTDTQYF,TGCGCCAGCAGCCACGAGGACAGGGTCACAGATACGCAGTATTTT
TRBJ1-2,-,TRBV27,-,CASNPSRGVGGYTF,TGTGCCAGCAATCCGTCGCGGGGGGTGGGAGGCTACACCTTC
TRBJ1-2,-,TRBV5-1,-,CASSLEQGYGYTF,TGCGCCAGCAGCTTGGAACAGGGCTATGGCTACACCTTC
TRBJ2-7,-,TRBV27,-,CASATGYSYEQYF,TGTGCCAGCGCGACGGGATACTCCTACGAGCAGTACTTC
TRBJ2-7,-,TRBV7-2,-,CASSSAYEQYF,TGTGCCAGCAGCTCTGCCTACGAGCAGTACTTC
TRBJ2-7,-,TRBV7-6,-,CASSQTTGSEQYF,TGTGCCAGCAGCCAGACAACAGGGTCCGAGCAGTACTTC
TRBJ1-2,-,TRBV28,-,CASSSTVAGYTF,TGTGCCAGCAGTTCGACAGTCGCAGGCTACACCTTC
TRBJ1-1,TRBD1,TRBV15,-,CATSPRTGALPTEAFF,TGTGCCACCAGCCCGAGAACAGGGGCCCTACCCACTGAAGCTTTCTTT
TRBJ1-2,TRBD1,TRBV28,-,CATRTGGYGYTF,TGTGCCACCCGGACAGGGGGCTATGGCTACACCTTC
TRBJ2-6,TRBD1,TRBV4-3,few,CASSLQRTGLSSGANVLTF,TGCGCCAGCAGCCTACAGCGGACAGGTCTAAGCTCTGGGGCCAACGTCCTGACTTTC
TRBJ2-5,TRBD2,TRBV14,-,CASSRLAGEIWETQYF,TGTGCCAGCAGTCGTCTAGCGGGAGAAATTTGGGAGACCCAGTACTTC
TRBJ1-1,-,TRBV3-1/TRBV3-2,-,CASRRLRKGETEAFF,TGTGCCAGCAGGCGGCTGAGAAAAGGGGAAACTGAAGCTTTCTTT
TRBJ2-7,-,TRBV7-6,once,CASSLGQKQYF,TGTGCCAGCAGCTTAGGACAGAAGCAGTACTTC
TRBJ2-7,-,TRBV21-1,-,CASSKGGGTGTPKGYEQYF,TGTGCCAGCAGCAAAGGTGGGGGGACAGGGACTCCGAAAGGCTACGAGCAGTACTTC
TRBJ1-4,-,TRBV27,-,CASRSGEGRWEKLFF,TGTGCCAGCAGAAGCGGGGAGGGTCGGTGGGAAAAACTGTTTTTT
TRBJ1-6,-,TRBV7-6,-,CASSTGQFDNSPLHF,TGTGCCAGCAGCACCGGACAGTTTGATAATTCACCCCTCCACTTT
TRBJ2-7,TRBD1,TRBV19,once,CASSQQGASNEQYF,TGTGCCAGTAGTCAGCAGGGGGCCTCCAACGAGCAGTACTTC
TRBJ1-2,-,TRBV25-1,-,CASSEYRVGYGYTF,TGTGCCAGCAGTGAGTACAGGGTCGGCTATGGCTACACCTTC
TRBJ1-2,-,TRBV19,-,CASRILEGDPYYGYTF,TGTGCCAGTAGGATTCTCGAGGGGGACCCATACTATGGCTACACCTTC
TRBJ1-5,-,TRBV21-1,-,CASSKRRSRGISNQPQHF,TGTGCCAGCAGCAAGAGAAGATCCAGGGGAATTAGCAATCAGCCCCAGCATTTT
TRBJ1-1,-,TRBV7-9,-,CASSSLSTEAFF,TGTGCCAGCAGCTCCCTGAGCACTGAAGCTTTCTTT
TRBJ1-5,TRBD1,TRBV10-1,-,CAHKGRQGSNQPQHF,TGCGCCCACAAAGGGAGACAGGGAAGCAATCAGCCCCAGCATTTT
TRBJ2-5,-,TRBV12-3/TRBV12-4,-,CASSLSVQETQYF,TGTGCCAGCAGTTTGAGTGTACAAGAGACCCAGTACTTC
TRBJ1-3,-,TRBV10-2,-,CASSPGYSGNTIYF,TGCGCCAGCAGTCCGGGGTACTCTGGAAACACCATATATTTT
TRBJ1-2,TRBD1,TRBV28,-,CASTLVQATGDGYTF,TGTGCCAGCACCCTTGTCCAAGCGACAGGGGACGGCTACACCTTC
TRBJ2-1,-,TRBV6-6,-,CASSYGLDLEQFF,TGTGCCAGCAGTTACGGACTGGATCTTGAGCAGTTCTTC